What follows are 30 T cell receptor beta chains derived from one specimen sequenced in a study of OX40 agonist ivuxolimab in advanced cancers. Using immunoSEQ multiplex PCR, the repertoire was profiled, and TCRdb retains in-frame clones only, with some absent. Of more than 60,000 clones listed, less than 90% are singletons. The sequenced sample was CD4+ or CD8+ T cells sorted from blood, obtained in a trial of the OX40 agonist ivuxolimab. The source of these receptors is an adult with an advanced solid tumor such as melanoma, head and neck, liver or kidney cancer.

This clone was found a few times. The chain has TRBV7-7 and TRBJ2-2; the match to TRBD2 covers 7 bases. Germline-derived CDR1 and CDR2 are SSHAT and FNYEAQ (reference sequence). The CDR3 extends over 14 amino acids. The CDR3 DNA is TGTGCTGCCGGGGGGTCATCGAACACCGGGGAGCTGTTTTTT. Protein: CAAGGSSNTGELFF.

V gene TRBV28 combines with J gene TRBJ1-1; D might be TRBD1 (5 bases). Germline CDR1 reads MDHEN; CDR2 reads SYDVKM. Trimming pared 4 bases from V and 4 bases from J, leaving 7 bases between. The length of the CDR3 is 12 residues. For the CDR3, the DNA is TGTGCCAGCAGTTCCGGGGGCACTGAAGCTTTCTTT. Protein: CASSSGGTEAFF.

The gene calls are TRBV28 and TRBJ2-2; 12 positions agree with TRBD1. Germline loops: CDR1 MDHEN, CDR2 SYDVKM. Trimming took 4 bases from V and 7 from J; bases not matched to a gene: 7. This CDR3 region has 16 residues. CDR3 sequence (DNA): TGTGCCAGCAGTTACCCTGGGGACAGGGGGCGCGGGGAGCTGTTTTTT. Protein sequence: CASSYPGDRGRGELFF.

Points on this clone: One end of the junction does not line up with germline, which may come from a read error. V and J are TRBV10-3 and TRBJ1-2, with D tentatively TRBD1 (6 bases). The CDR3 consists of 13 residues. Germline CDR1 ENHRY, CDR2 SYGVKD. The CDR3 coding sequence is TGTGCCATCAGTGAGGGGGGGAGACAGGCTTCCCTCTTC. Translated: CAISEGGRQASLF.

J is TRBJ2-5 and V is TRBV11-3, with TRBD1 matching 7 bases. The germline V gene has CDR1 SGHNT and CDR2 YENEEA. With 5 bases clipped from V and 1 base from J, the junction kept 4 bases outside the gene matches. The length of the CDR3 is 14 residues. CDR3 region: CASSAGTAQETQYF. Here the CDR3 DNA reads TGTGCCAGCAGCGCCGGGACAGCCCAAGAGACCCAGTACTTC.

The chain uses TRBV5-1 and TRBJ2-3, with D possibly being TRBD1 or TRBD2 (5 bases each). Trimming stripped 0 bases from V and 2 bases from J, with 13 bases between. This CDR3 has 16 amino acids. In germline, CDR1 is SGHRS, CDR2 YFSETQ. The CDR3 is CASSLEGRWDTDTQYF. The CDR3 coding sequence is TGCGCCAGCAGCTTGGAGGGACGATGGGACACAGATACGCAGTATTTT.

This chain connects TRBV29-1 to TRBJ1-2; 8 nucleotides align to TRBD1. J lost 2 bases, V lost 5 bases, and 1 base had no gene match. From germline, CDR1 is SQVTM and CDR2 ANQGSEA. The CDR3 consists of 12 residues. The CDR3 region has the DNA TGCAGCGTTCGGACAGGGAACTATGGCTACACCTTC. Its protein product is CSVRTGNYGYTF.

This chain joins TRBV9 and TRBJ2-3, with 7 positions matching TRBD1. Germline trimming cut 0 bases from V and 4 bases from J; bases unmatched to any gene: 5. From germline, CDR1 is SGDLS and CDR2 YYNGEE. CDR3 length: 15 amino acids. The chain's CDR3 is CASSVGTGSADTQYF. CDR3 coding DNA: TGTGCCAGCAGCGTAGGGACAGGTAGCGCAGATACGCAGTATTTT.

The chain carries TRBV9 and TRBJ2-7; perhaps TRBD2 as D (5 bases). Deletions cut 0 bases from V and 0 bases from J, with 13 bases between. From germline, CDR1 is SGDLS and CDR2 YYNGEE. The CDR3 is made up of 16 amino acids. CDR3 loop: CASSVGEGRSSYEQYF. The CDR3 DNA is TGTGCCAGCAGCGTAGGGGAAGGGAGAAGCTCCTACGAGCAGTACTTC.

The CDR3 nucleotides read TGTGCCAGCAGTGTCGACAGGGGTACTTCTGGGGCCAACGTCCTGACTTTC. Its protein product is CASSVDRGTSGANVLTF. The chain combines TRBV6-4 with TRBJ2-6; 8 bases map to TRBD1. J gave up 1 base and V 4 bases, and 6 bases lay outside the gene matches. This CDR3 spans 17 amino acids. Germline CDR1 and CDR2: MRHNA and SNTAGT.

This clone was counted a single time. V usage is TRBV27 and J usage is TRBJ1-1; 8 bases are shared with TRBD1. The CDR3 consists of 17 residues. With V trimmed by 5 bases and J by 0 bases, 11 bases remained unmatched. Germline V gene sequence: CDR1 MNHEY, CDR2 SMNVEV (reference sequence). The CDR3 sequence is CASSLEKTGAMNTEAFF. In DNA, the CDR3 is TGTGCCAGCAGTCTCGAAAAGACAGGGGCGATGAACACTGAAGCTTTCTTT.

A word on this clone: This same CDR3 is encoded by further DNA sequences in the sample. The DNA for the CDR3 is TGTGCCAGCAGCGCAGGACAGGGGAATGAAAAACTGTTTTTT. It translates to CASSAGQGNEKLFF. This chain joins TRBV9 and TRBJ1-4; TRBD1 aligns across 9 bases. Trimming removed 3 bases from V and 5 bases from J; junction bases left unmatched: 2. CDR1 and CDR2 (germline): SGDLS, YYNGEE. This CDR3 comprises 14 residues.

The gene calls are TRBV9 and TRBJ2-7; 8 bases align to TRBD1. The V segment lost 1 base and the J segment 5 bases; nucleotides outside the gene matches: 11. This CDR3 region has 16 residues. Germline CDR1 and CDR2: SGDLS and YYNGEE. The CDR3 loop is CASSVIVRQGFNEQYF. CDR3 nucleotides: TGTGCCAGCAGCGTAATTGTGCGACAGGGGTTTAACGAGCAGTACTTC.

This clone was detected a few times. The gene calls are TRBV28 and TRBJ2-2, with 8 bases matching TRBD1. CDR1 MDHEN and CDR2 SYDVKM come from the germline V gene. Trimming cost V 7 bases and J 5 bases; bases outside gene matches: 6. CDR3 size: 14 residues. The CDR3 DNA follows: TGTGCCAGCAAACCGGGACAGGCTACCGGGGAGCTGTTTTTT. This codes for CASKPGQATGELFF.

The chain joins TRBV5-1 to TRBJ2-7; 8 bases align to TRBD2. From germline, CDR1 is SGHRS and CDR2 YFSETQ. V trimming: 1 base; J trimming: 2 bases; junction bases outside the gene matches: 5. The CDR3 totals 15 residues. The DNA of the CDR3 is TGCGCCAGCAGCTTGTGGCGGGGGGCTCCCTACGAGCAGTACTTC. Translating gives CASSLWRGAPYEQYF.

The chain joins TRBV11-3 to TRBJ2-1; D possibly uses TRBD1 or TRBD2 (5 bases each). This CDR3 is built from 14 residues. Germline V gives CDR1 SGHNT, CDR2 YENEEA. V lost 3 bases, J lost 1 base, and 7 bases lay in between. As DNA, the CDR3 is TGTGCCAGCAGCTTCGAGGGGTCCTACAATGAGCAGTTCTTC. It is translated as CASSFEGSYNEQFF.

V and J are TRBV18 and TRBJ2-3, with 10 bases aligning to TRBD2. V lost 8 bases and J lost 4; bases outside the gene matches: 15. The CDR3 contains 17 residues. Germline CDR1 and CDR2: KGHSH and LQKENI. The DNA of the CDR3 is TGTGCCAGCCATGGGAGAGGCAGCGGGGGGGCATCAGATACGCAGTATTTT. Translating gives CASHGRGSGGASDTQYF.

The genes are TRBV28 and TRBJ2-7, with 10 positions matching TRBD2. The CDR3 loop spans 16 amino acids. Trimming removed 5 bases from V and 8 bases from J; junction bases left unmatched: 15. CDR1 and CDR2 (germline): MDHEN, SYDVKM. The CDR3 region is CASSLTSGESPTKQYF. CDR3 DNA: TGTGCCAGCAGTCTCACTAGCGGGGAATCCCCTACGAAGCAGTACTTC.

This chain joins TRBV10-2 and TRBJ2-7; 9 bases line up with TRBD2. The ends lost 8 bases at V and 0 bases at J; junction bases unmatched: 5. The CDR3 extends over 14 amino acids. CDR1 and CDR2 (germline): WSHSY, SAAADI. The CDR3 loop reads CASAAGGHSYEQYF. In nucleotides, the CDR3 is TGCGCCAGCGCTGCGGGGGGGCACTCCTACGAGCAGTACTTC.

V gene TRBV5-1 combines with J gene TRBJ1-5; 7 bases align to TRBD1. This CDR3 spans 16 amino acids. Trimming took 4 bases from V and 2 from J; bases not matched to a gene: 9. CDR1 is SGHRS and CDR2 is YFSETQ in the germline V gene. Here the CDR3 DNA reads TGCGCCAGCAGCCCCCTTCGACAGGGTGGCAATCAGCCCCAGCATTTT. It codes for CASSPLRQGGNQPQHF.

Only a few counts were recorded for this clone. This chain links TRBV5-6 with TRBJ1-2, with 7 bases identical to TRBD1. CDR3 length: 14 amino acids. Per germline, CDR1 SGHDT and CDR2 YYEEEE. Unmatched junction bases numbered 8, after V lost 3 bases and J lost 6 bases. The CDR3: CASSYFDRVDGYTF. As DNA, the CDR3 is TGTGCCAGCAGCTACTTCGACAGGGTGGATGGCTACACCTTC.

The rearrangement links TRBV7-9 to TRBJ1-2; TRBD1 is a possible D gene (5 bases). The V end was cut by 2 bases, the J end by 0 bases, with 10 bases between. CDR1 is SEHNR and CDR2 is FQNEAQ in the germline V gene (reference sequence). The CDR3 is 15 amino acids. The DNA of the CDR3 is TGTGCCAGCAGCTTATTAGGGACCTCTAACTATGGCTACACCTTC. The encoded protein is CASSLLGTSNYGYTF.

The chain combines TRBV6-6 with TRBJ2-7; D gene unclear. This CDR3 spans 11 amino acids. V lost 6 bases and J 4 bases, leaving 7 bases between the germline ends. From germline, CDR1 is MNHNY and CDR2 SVGAGI (reference sequence). The CDR3 sequence is CASSQNYEQYF. In nucleotides, the CDR3 is TGTGCCAGCAGCCAAAATTACGAGCAGTACTTC.

V gene TRBV30 combines with J gene TRBJ1-2; perhaps TRBD1 as D (5 bases). The germline V and J ends were trimmed by 0 bases and 8 bases, with 10 bases remaining between them. CDR1 is GTSNPN, CDR2 SVGIG, per germline (reference sequence). This CDR3 region has 12 residues. CDR3: CAWSVAGLGYTF. The CDR3 DNA follows: TGTGCCTGGAGTGTTGCAGGGTTGGGCTACACCTTC. Full variable domain (outside the CDR3, taken from reference TRBV30 and TRBJ1-2): SQTIHQWPATLVQPVGSPLSLECTVEGTSNPNLYWYRQAAGRGLQLLFYSVGIGQISSEVPQNLSASRPQDRQFILSSKKLLLSDSGFYLCAWSVAGLGYTFGSGTRLTVV.

This clone was recorded only once. V is TRBV7-3 and J is TRBJ2-7, with no clear D. With 2 bases removed from V and 2 bases from J, the gap between germline ends came to 16 bases. Germline assignment: CDR1 SGHTA and CDR2 FQGTGA. This CDR3 region has 16 residues. The CDR3 region is CASSLEKAQPPYEQYF. The CDR3 coding sequence is TGTGCCAGCAGCTTAGAAAAGGCACAGCCACCCTACGAGCAGTACTTC.

The chain is built from TRBV30 and TRBJ1-1; D unresolved. V gave up 3 bases and J gave up 0 bases, with 8 bases separating them. Germline CDR1 reads GTSNPN; CDR2 reads SVGIG (reference sequence). This CDR3 has 13 residues. CDR3 amino acids: CAWSSIMNTEAFF. Written as DNA, the CDR3 is TGTGCCTGGAGCTCTATAATGAACACTGAAGCTTTCTTT.

V gene TRBV4-1 combines with J gene TRBJ2-7; D is uncertain. This CDR3 has 14 residues. V was cut by 4 bases and J by 2 bases, with 12 bases left in between. The V gene's germline CDR1 is MGHRA and CDR2 YSYEKL. The CDR3 nucleotides read TGCGCCAGCAGCCCAAGAAACCCGACCTACGAGCAGTACTTC. Translating gives CASSPRNPTYEQYF.

This clone came up a few times. The V gene is TRBV10-3, the J gene TRBJ2-2, with 9 bases matching TRBD2. The CDR3 loop spans 17 amino acids. CDR1 and CDR2 from the germline V gene are ENHRY and SYGVKD. V lost 6 bases and J lost 4; bases outside the gene matches: 12. The CDR3 nucleotides read TGTGCCATCAGCCGGTCGAGCGGGGGGAGTGCCACCGGGGAGCTGTTTTTT. Amino acids: CAISRSSGGSATGELFF.

The table lists this clone with a count of one. This chain uses TRBV5-1 with TRBJ2-3; 8 bases map to TRBD1. Trimming took 3 bases from V and 2 from J; bases not matched to a gene: 8. The CDR3 is 16 residues long. Germline V gene lookup returns CDR1 SGHRS and CDR2 YFSETQ. CDR3 region: CASSYGQGAFTDTQYF. The CDR3 DNA is TGCGCCAGCAGCTATGGACAGGGAGCCTTCACAGATACGCAGTATTTT.

The gene calls are TRBV18 and TRBJ2-1; 12 bases are a match to TRBD2. The CDR3 is 15 amino acids. Germline V gene data show CDR1 as KGHSH and CDR2 as LQKENI. V gave up 3 bases and J gave up 7 bases; unmatched junction bases: 4. The CDR3 DNA reads TGTGCCAGCTCACCGGCTAGCGGGGGGGGAAATGAGCAGTTCTTC. It translates to CASSPASGGGNEQFF.